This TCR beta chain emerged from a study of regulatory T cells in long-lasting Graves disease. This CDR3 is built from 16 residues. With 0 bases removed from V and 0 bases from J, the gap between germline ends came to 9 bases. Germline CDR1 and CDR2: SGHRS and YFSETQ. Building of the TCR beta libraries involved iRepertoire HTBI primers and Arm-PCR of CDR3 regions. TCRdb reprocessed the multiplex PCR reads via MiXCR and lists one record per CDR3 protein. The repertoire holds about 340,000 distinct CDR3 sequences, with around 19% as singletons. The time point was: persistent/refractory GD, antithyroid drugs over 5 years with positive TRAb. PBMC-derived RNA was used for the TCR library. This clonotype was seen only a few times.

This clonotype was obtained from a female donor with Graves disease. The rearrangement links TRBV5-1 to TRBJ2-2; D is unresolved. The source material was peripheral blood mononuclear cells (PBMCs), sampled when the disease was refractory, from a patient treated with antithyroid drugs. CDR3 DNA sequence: TGCGCCAGCAGCTTGGGTCTGACGGCGAACACCGGGGAGCTGTTTTTT. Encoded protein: CASSLGLTANTGELFF.